Listed below are T cell receptor beta chains from one sample, sequenced in a study of blood T cell repertoires in COVID-19. TCRdb's copy holds only in-frame clones and misses some; the assay was immunoSEQ multiplex PCR. The data show about 89,000 clones, about four fifths seen once. The source material was peripheral blood. The receptors were sampled from a man aged 65-85 years with COVID-19, enrolled during active disease. Each CDR3 is given with its conserved first and last residue. The D gene is left open where the match is weak. The size field is filled for only some rows; it gives once, few, many or a size class.

size,V,J,D,DNA,CDR3
.,TRBV20-1,TRBJ2-2,.,TGCAGTGCTAGTTCGGGGGTCACCGGGGAGCTGTTTTTT,CSASSGVTGELFF
.,TRBV6-5,TRBJ2-1,.,TGTGCCAGCGGTAAGACTAGTCACTACAATGAGCAGTTCTTC,CASGKTSHYNEQFF
few,TRBV9,TRBJ2-3,.,TGTGCCAGCAGCCTCAGGGTGAACCGAACGACAGATACGCAGTATTTT,CASSLRVNRTTDTQYF
.,TRBV3-1/TRBV3-2,TRBJ2-7,.,TGTGCCAGCAGCCAAGGACAGGCCGGTCGCCACGAGCAGTACTTC,CASSQGQAGRHEQYF
once,TRBV28,TRBJ1-2,TRBD1,TGTGCCAGCAGTTCAGGACAGGGGGGGATAAACGGCTACACCTTC,CASSSGQGGINGYTF
.,TRBV9,TRBJ2-7,TRBD2,TGTGCCAGCAGCGTAGGTCTGCGGGAGCCCTACGAGCAGTACTTC,CASSVGLREPYEQYF
.,TRBV24-1,TRBJ2-2,.,TGTGCCACCAGTGATTGGGGCCAGGGGAACACCGGGGAGCTGTTTTTT,CATSDWGQGNTGELFF
.,TRBV7-9,TRBJ1-1,.,TGTGCCAGCAGCTTAGATGACTTCCAGTCTGAAGCTTTCTTT,CASSLDDFQSEAFF
.,TRBV18,TRBJ2-3,.,TGTGCCAGCTCACCAAGGAACGGGGGGCCTGGGGATACGCAGTATTTT,CASSPRNGGPGDTQYF
medium-sized,TRBV3-1/TRBV3-2,TRBJ1-6,.,TGTGCCAGCAGCCAAGGAACCGAAGCGTCACCCCTCCACTTT,CASSQGTEASPLHF
.,TRBV2,TRBJ1-1,.,TGTGCCAGCAGACGTCAGGGAATCGGCACTGAAGTTTTCTTT,CASRRQGIGTEVFF
.,TRBV7-9,TRBJ1-1,TRBD1,TGTGCCAGCAGCCTCCGACAGGGGACGATCACTGAAGCTTTCTTT,CASSLRQGTITEAFF
few,TRBV27,TRBJ1-5,.,TGTGCCAGCAGTTTTACAGGGCTTCAGCCCCAGCATTTT,CASSFTGLQPQHF
.,TRBV6-4,TRBJ2-3,TRBD2,TGTGCCAGCAGCCCGGGACTAGCAGGGGCAGATACGCAGTATTTT,CASSPGLAGADTQYF
.,TRBV3-1/TRBV3-2,TRBJ1-1,.,TGTGCCAGCAGCCACCCGGGTAGGAACACTGAAGCTTTCTTT,CASSHPGRNTEAFF
.,TRBV25-1,TRBJ2-7,TRBD1,TGTGCCAGCGCCGGGACAGATCGGTCCTACGAGCAGTACTTC,CASAGTDRSYEQYF
.,TRBV19,TRBJ2-5,.,TGTGCCAGTCGGGGAAGCCAAGAGACCCAGTACTTC,CASRGSQETQYF
.,TRBV27,TRBJ2-1,.,TGTGCCAGCAGTGAACCCTACAGCTATGAGCAGTTCTTC,CASSEPYSYEQFF
.,TRBV14,TRBJ2-1,.,TGTGCCAGCAGCCAAGATCGGGGGGACAGGACCTACAATGAGCAGTTCTTC,CASSQDRGDRTYNEQFF
.,TRBV6-2/TRBV6-3,TRBJ2-5,TRBD2,TGTGCCAGCAGGCCTTTTGTGACGGGAGGGCTTTTTTCAGGGGAGACCCAGTACTTC,CASRPFVTGGLFSGETQYF
.,TRBV2,TRBJ1-5,.,TGTGCCAGCAGCTCCTTCCCTAATCAGCCCCAGCATTTT,CASSSFPNQPQHF
.,TRBV5-1,TRBJ2-7,TRBD2,TGCGCCAGCAGCCCAACGCCTAGCGGCTCCTACGAGCAGTACTTC,CASSPTPSGSYEQYF
.,TRBV5-5,TRBJ2-7,TRBD1,TGTGCCAGCAGCCAACAGGGGGACTACGAGCAGTACTTC,CASSQQGDYEQYF
.,TRBV21-1,TRBJ2-7,.,TGTGCCAGCACCGCAGGCTACGAGCAGTACTTC,CASTAGYEQYF
.,TRBV4-2,TRBJ1-1,.,TGTGCCAGCAGCCAAGATATCGTTCGAGGGACTGAAGCTTTCTTT,CASSQDIVRGTEAFF
.,TRBV5-1,TRBJ2-3,.,TGCGCCAGCAGCTCAACCGGGAACCCCACAGATACGCAGTATTTT,CASSSTGNPTDTQYF
.,TRBV6-5,TRBJ2-7,TRBD2,TGTGCCAGCAGTTACGAATCGGGACTAGCCTACGAGCAGTACTTC,CASSYESGLAYEQYF
.,TRBV5-4,TRBJ2-2,TRBD2,TGTGCCAGCAGCTTCCGACGGACTAGCGGGGGGGCCGGCGGGGAGCTGTTTTTT,CASSFRRTSGGAGGELFF
.,TRBV3-1/TRBV3-2,TRBJ2-1,TRBD1,TGTGCCAGCAGCCAAACCTGGACAGGGGAGACTGAGCAGTTCTTC,CASSQTWTGETEQFF
medium-sized,TRBV30,TRBJ2-2,.,TGTGCCTGGAGTCTCGCGCGCGGAAGAACCTTAACCGGGGAGCTGTTTTTT,CAWSLARGRTLTGELFF
once,TRBV5-6,TRBJ2-5,.,TGTGCCAGCACCGTAACGGCCGAGGAGTGGGAGACCCAGTACTTC,CASTVTAEEWETQYF
.,TRBV19,TRBJ1-2,.,TGTGCCAGTAGTAAGGGGGGGCCCTTCGACTATGGCTACACCTTC,CASSKGGPFDYGYTF
.,TRBV11-2,TRBJ2-1,.,TGTGCCAGCAGCTGGGGGGACGTAAATGAGCAGTTCTTC,CASSWGDVNEQFF
.,TRBV6-5,TRBJ1-3,.,TGTGCCAGCAGTACACAAGGAAACACCATATATTTT,CASSTQGNTIYF
few,TRBV28,TRBJ2-1,TRBD1,TGTGCCAGCAGTTTAAACCAGGGGGCCTACTACAATGAGCAGTTCTTC,CASSLNQGAYYNEQFF
.,TRBV2,TRBJ1-5,.,TGTGCCAGCAGCGTAGAAGCTAATCAGCCCCAGCATTTT,CASSVEANQPQHF